This TCR beta chain was recovered during a study of cytomegalovirus exposure and HLA in healthy donors (dated by TCRdb to about 2017). About the study as a whole: A later analysis indicated that the 95 to 150 validation repertoires were generated on the platform also employed for the 670 or so repertoires of the first cohort. The aim of the study was to test whether cataloging public T cell receptors could identify signatures of past pathogen exposure. In addition to the first cohort of roughly 670 subjects, a separate validation cohort of 130 or so different subjects was used. The study combined high-throughput TCR immunosequencing, statistical association of individual TCRs with disease status, and machine learning to predict cytomegalovirus infection status. Study-level results and caveats: Of the cluster scores, 85% to 95% were above 0 in a later analysis, which found that TCRs clustered in the first cohort also tended to co-occur in the 120 validation repertoires. All 120 or so repertoires were used to score co-occurrence in the validation cohort in a later analysis, because that analysis had no HLA typing for the cohort. The study listed 164 TCR beta chains as associated with cytomegalovirus. While some public TCRs were present in many individuals, most TCR sequences turned up only very rarely across donors. The authors suggested that the approach could potentially be generalized to other disease states and immunological phenotypes. The classifier was reported to diagnose cytomegalovirus status with high specificity and sensitivity in both the original and validation cohorts. In vitro tests confirmed that a few of the cytomegalovirus-associated TCR beta chains recognize cytomegalovirus antigens.

The CDR3 numbers 13 residues from cysteine through phenylalanine. CDR3 DNA is the only sequence kept; it has 39 bases, read in frame from the first base. A distance of 10 bases separates the germline ends of V and J, which lose 5 bases and 5 bases respectively. According to the germline V gene, CDR1 reads KGHSH and CDR2 reads LQKENI. With respect to this clone: The antigen it binds to is not known. Base-call qualities are not available, and no considerably larger clone is one nucleotide away.

The donors were included in the validation cohort of 130 or so subjects, a group kept apart from the roughly 700-subject first cohort. Library preparation used the immunoSEQ multiplex PCR assay. Regarding the original processing steps: A statistical classification framework was built to diagnose cytomegalovirus status from the catalog of TCR beta chain sequences. TCRdb limited this immuneACCESS table to in-frame rearrangements with V and J called. A share of clones is missing; checked studies link under half to unresolved V genes, and the rest is unexplained. V and J calls plus clone size are reproduced from that table; the DNA served to infer D and trimming. In this sample the table shows roughly 260,000 clones, just under 90% of which occur a single time. The ten top clones hold 2.6% of the sample.

Material: PBMCs. The source is a man between 18 and 35 years old in good health and CMV-seronegative. The chain couples TRBV18 to TRBJ1-5; the D gene lacks a confident call. The CDR3 region has the sequence CASSAGQDQPQHF. The sequenced DNA: TGTGCCAGCTCAGCCGGCCAGGATCAGCCCCAGCATTTT.